This is a list of T cell receptor beta chains from one sample in a study of CXCR4 blockade with PD-1 therapy in pancreatic cancer. Clones were read by immunoSEQ multiplex PCR, and TCRdb kept only the in-frame ones, dropping some. The sample has a few thousand clones; 50% to 65% are singletons. Sequencing input: tumor tissue. The receptors here all came from a human donor with pancreatic ductal adenocarcinoma. Both conserved end residues are trimmed from each CDR3. Clone size, where shown, is once, few, many, or a class for clones that have expanded.

>TRBJ1-1|NA|13|TRBV19
ASTARQGQNTEAF
>TRBJ2-1|NA|13|TRBV27
ASRLALAVYNEQF
>TRBJ2-1|NA|10|TRBV30
AWSVVSIEQF
>TRBJ1-1|few|13|TRBV1
TSSPVNRDRLEAF
>TRBJ2-1|few|18|TRBV9
ASSVRGGLADGVCDNEQF
>TRBJ2-2|NA|15|TRBV11-3
ASSQPGPSGRTGELF
>TRBJ2-7|few|12|TRBV6-9
ASSYRQGWYEQY
>TRBJ2-1|NA|12|TRBV11-3
ASSSEGAHNEQF
>TRBJ1-1|NA|13|TRBV19
ASSDGQTWGTEAF
>TRBJ2-7|few|12|TRBV11-3
ASSTVGGAYEQY
>TRBJ2-1|NA|15|TRBV7-6
ASSPYGTSGGDNEQF
>TRBJ2-5|NA|12|TRBV10-3
ATKRQGGKETQY
>TRBJ2-2|NA|12|TRBV28
ASRGSGGKGELF
>TRBJ2-1|NA|14|TRBV6-8
ASSVLAGRSYNEQF
>TRBJ2-3|NA|13|TRBV1
ASSPSGLITDTQY
>TRBJ2-2|NA|13|TRBV19
ASSIASGGLRELF